The 3 T cell receptor beta chains listed next were all sequenced from one sample in a study of CXCR3-negative and CXCR3-positive naive CD8 T cells. Carrying UMI labels, the TRB cDNA libraries were prepared through 5' RACE. TCRdb re-called the 5' RACE reads; every CDR3 protein appears as one record, without DNA. This sample carries under 150,000 distinct CDR3 sequences, with about 0.37% going to the ten biggest clones. General study findings and limits: The study found more hydrophobic TRB CDR3s in CXCR3-positive naive cells than in CXCR3-negative naive cells.

The antigens these receptors bind are not known. The sample taken for sequencing was naive CXCR3+ CD8+ T cells from blood. The subset is: CD45RO-CCR7+CD27+CD95- naive CD8+ T cells expressing CXCR3 (TNR3+). Receptors originate from a human donor in good health. Some clones in this sample may be carry-over from other donors' samples.

The J gene is TRBJ2-7, the V gene TRBV7-2. The CDR3 runs to 13 residues. The germline V gene encodes CDR1 SGHTA and CDR2 FQGNSA. The CDR3 loop is CASSQWGSYEQYF.

V gene TRBV12-3 or TRBV12-4 combines with J gene TRBJ2-1; TCRdb's D call of TRBD1 is untestable without DNA. This CDR3 is built from 17 residues. The CDR3: CASSLAPSRITNNEQFF.

The genes are TRBV28 and TRBJ2-7; TCRdb outputs TRBD1, but without DNA this stays unchecked. CDR1 MDHEN and CDR2 SYDVKM come from the germline V gene. The CDR3 is 11 amino acids. This CDR3 is CASGWDREQYF.